Listed below are T cell receptor beta chains from one sample, sequenced in a study of radiation and T cells in renal cell carcinoma. This table comes from immunoSEQ multiplex PCR, and its TCRdb copy is limited to in-frame clones, with some not included. The sample includes over 8,000 clones, roughly 60% seen only once; the top ten take approximately 15%. This specimen consisted of tumor tissue, obtained from a patient whose treatment was nephrectomy without radiotherapy. Receptors were obtained from a man aged 55 to 70 with renal cell carcinoma. The CDR3 runs from the conserved cysteine through the conserved F or W. The order of the fields is clone size, V gene, J gene, D gene, CDR3 protein, CDR3 DNA. The D gene is left open where the match is weak. Size is stated for part of the rows, as once, few or many counts, or as a class when the clone is expanded.

clone_size: -; v_call: TRBV11-2; j_call: TRBJ1-3; d_call: -; cdr3_aa: CASSLRLPGYGNTIYF; cdr3_nt: TGTGCCAGCAGCTTAAGGCTTCCGGGGTATGGAAACACCATATATTTT
clone_size: few; v_call: TRBV5-1; j_call: TRBJ2-1; d_call: TRBD1; cdr3_aa: CASSLVGTGGNEQFF; cdr3_nt: TGCGCCAGCAGCTTGGTGGGGACAGGGGGCAATGAGCAGTTCTTC
clone_size: -; v_call: TRBV4-3; j_call: TRBJ2-7; d_call: -; cdr3_aa: CASSQGLTDFVYEQYF; cdr3_nt: TGCGCCAGCAGCCAAGGTTTAACAGATTTCGTCTACGAGCAGTACTTC
clone_size: -; v_call: TRBV5-4; j_call: TRBJ2-7; d_call: -; cdr3_aa: CASSFLGSDEQYF; cdr3_nt: TGTGCCAGCAGCTTCTTGGGCAGTGACGAGCAGTACTTC
clone_size: -; v_call: TRBV5-5; j_call: TRBJ2-7; d_call: TRBD1; cdr3_aa: CASSAGTGGEQYF; cdr3_nt: TGTGCCAGCAGCGCGGGCACAGGGGGCGAGCAGTACTTC
clone_size: -; v_call: TRBV4-1; j_call: TRBJ2-1; d_call: -; cdr3_aa: CASSQGGVTRQNEQFF; cdr3_nt: TGCGCCAGCAGCCAAGGAGGGGTAACTCGACAGAATGAGCAGTTCTTC
clone_size: -; v_call: TRBV18; j_call: TRBJ2-7; d_call: -; cdr3_aa: CASSQGAGFDEQYF; cdr3_nt: TGTGCCAGCTCTCAAGGCGCGGGATTCGACGAGCAGTACTTC
clone_size: -; v_call: TRBV30; j_call: TRBJ1-6; d_call: -; cdr3_aa: CAWSDSRRSPLHF; cdr3_nt: TGTGCCTGGAGTGACAGCAGACGGTCACCCCTCCACTTT
clone_size: -; v_call: TRBV2; j_call: TRBJ2-5; d_call: TRBD1; cdr3_aa: CASRGVGGFPGETQYF; cdr3_nt: TGTGCCAGCCGCGGCGTAGGGGGCTTTCCGGGAGAGACCCAGTACTTC
clone_size: few; v_call: TRBV7-2; j_call: TRBJ2-7; d_call: TRBD2; cdr3_aa: CASSPELAGWNEQYF; cdr3_nt: TGTGCCAGCAGCCCCGAACTAGCGGGATGGAACGAGCAGTACTTC
clone_size: -; v_call: TRBV10-2; j_call: TRBJ2-7; d_call: -; cdr3_aa: CASSEISNEQYF; cdr3_nt: TGCGCCAGCAGTGAGATCAGCAACGAGCAGTACTTC
clone_size: -; v_call: TRBV5-5; j_call: TRBJ1-2; d_call: TRBD1; cdr3_aa: CASSLARAGGYGYTF; cdr3_nt: TGTGCCAGCAGCTTGGCCCGGGCAGGGGGCTATGGCTACACCTTC
clone_size: -; v_call: TRBV4-2; j_call: TRBJ2-6; d_call: TRBD2; cdr3_aa: CASSQASGGAAGANVLTF; cdr3_nt: TGTGCCAGCAGCCAAGCCAGCGGGGGGGCCGCCGGGGCCAACGTCCTGACTTTC
clone_size: -; v_call: TRBV5-8; j_call: TRBJ2-1; d_call: -; cdr3_aa: CASSRTDSSYNEQFF; cdr3_nt: TGTGCCAGCAGCCGGACTGACAGCTCCTACAATGAGCAGTTCTTC
clone_size: -; v_call: TRBV4-3; j_call: TRBJ2-5; d_call: TRBD2; cdr3_aa: CASSPGSSGRWETQYF; cdr3_nt: TGCGCCAGCAGCCCAGGTTCTAGCGGGAGATGGGAGACCCAGTACTTC
clone_size: once; v_call: TRBV19; j_call: TRBJ2-7; d_call: TRBD1; cdr3_aa: CASSLRGGRTYEQYF; cdr3_nt: TGTGCCAGTAGTTTACGAGGGGGCAGGACCTACGAGCAGTACTTC
clone_size: -; v_call: TRBV4-2; j_call: TRBJ1-2; d_call: -; cdr3_aa: CASSQVRTDYGYTF; cdr3_nt: TGTGCCAGCAGCCAAGTCAGGACAGACTATGGCTACACCTTC
clone_size: -; v_call: TRBV19; j_call: TRBJ1-5; d_call: -; cdr3_aa: CASSRDSVYQPQHF; cdr3_nt: TGTGCCAGTAGTAGAGACAGTGTGTATCAGCCCCAGCATTTT
clone_size: -; v_call: TRBV19; j_call: TRBJ2-1; d_call: -; cdr3_aa: CASSIGGGNEQFF; cdr3_nt: TGTGCCAGTAGTATTGGGGGAGGCAATGAGCAGTTCTTC
clone_size: -; v_call: TRBV18; j_call: TRBJ1-1; d_call: -; cdr3_aa: CASSADKNTEAFF; cdr3_nt: TGTGCCAGCTCAGCGGACAAGAACACTGAAGCTTTCTTT
clone_size: -; v_call: TRBV7-2; j_call: TRBJ2-3; d_call: TRBD1; cdr3_aa: CASSLAPPGTGGGEDTDTQYF; cdr3_nt: TGTGCCAGCAGCTTAGCGCCCCCCGGGACAGGGGGCGGCGAGGACACAGATACGCAGTATTTT
clone_size: few; v_call: TRBV5-6; j_call: TRBJ1-1; d_call: -; cdr3_aa: CASSLNTEAFF; cdr3_nt: TGTGCCAGCAGCCTAAACACTGAAGCTTTCTTT
clone_size: -; v_call: TRBV19; j_call: TRBJ2-3; d_call: -; cdr3_aa: CASTSGSTDTQYF; cdr3_nt: TGTGCCAGTACGAGCGGAAGCACAGATACGCAGTATTTT
clone_size: few; v_call: TRBV6-1; j_call: TRBJ2-3; d_call: TRBD2; cdr3_aa: CASSEQTGGAGTDTQYF; cdr3_nt: TGTGCCAGCAGTGAACAGACGGGAGGGGCTGGCACAGATACGCAGTATTTT
clone_size: -; v_call: TRBV10-2; j_call: TRBJ2-2; d_call: -; cdr3_aa: CASSERGDRPTGELFF; cdr3_nt: TGCGCCAGCAGTGAAAGGGGAGACAGGCCGACCGGGGAGCTGTTTTTT
clone_size: -; v_call: TRBV14; j_call: TRBJ2-4; d_call: -; cdr3_aa: CASSQEGARQYF; cdr3_nt: TGTGCCAGCAGCCAAGAAGGGGCGCGGCAGTACTTC
clone_size: -; v_call: TRBV11-2; j_call: TRBJ1-2; d_call: TRBD1; cdr3_aa: CASSARQGMNYGYTF; cdr3_nt: TGTGCCAGCAGCGCACGACAGGGGATGAACTATGGCTACACCTTC
clone_size: -; v_call: TRBV5-4; j_call: TRBJ2-7; d_call: -; cdr3_aa: CASSFQGASYEQYF; cdr3_nt: TGTGCCAGCAGCTTCCAGGGTGCAAGCTACGAGCAGTACTTC
clone_size: -; v_call: TRBV4-1; j_call: TRBJ2-1; d_call: -; cdr3_aa: CASSQDSGVGNEQFF; cdr3_nt: TGCGCCAGCAGCCAAGATTCCGGGGTTGGGAATGAGCAGTTCTTC
clone_size: -; v_call: TRBV10-3; j_call: TRBJ1-6; d_call: TRBD1; cdr3_aa: CAISPGQGNSPLHF; cdr3_nt: TGTGCCATCTCGCCGGGACAGGGCAATTCACCCCTCCACTTT
clone_size: -; v_call: TRBV9; j_call: TRBJ2-6; d_call: -; cdr3_aa: CASSVAGANVLTF; cdr3_nt: TGTGCCAGCAGCGTAGCTGGGGCCAACGTCCTGACTTTC
clone_size: -; v_call: TRBV30; j_call: TRBJ2-3; d_call: -; cdr3_aa: CAWGPLDSRSTDTQYF; cdr3_nt: TGTGCCTGGGGACCCCTGGACAGTCGAAGCACAGATACGCAGTATTTT
clone_size: -; v_call: TRBV6-6; j_call: TRBJ1-2; d_call: TRBD1; cdr3_aa: CASSYLGEGGVYGYTF; cdr3_nt: TGTGCCAGCAGTTACCTCGGGGAAGGGGGCGTCTATGGCTACACCTTC
clone_size: -; v_call: TRBV6-5; j_call: TRBJ1-3; d_call: -; cdr3_aa: CASGPGLRNTIYF; cdr3_nt: TGTGCCAGCGGTCCGGGTTTAAGAAACACCATATATTTT
clone_size: -; v_call: TRBV7-6; j_call: TRBJ2-3; d_call: TRBD2; cdr3_aa: CASSLPSGRGDTQYF; cdr3_nt: TGTGCCAGCAGCTTACCTAGCGGGAGGGGGGATACGCAGTATTTT
clone_size: -; v_call: TRBV28; j_call: TRBJ1-4; d_call: -; cdr3_aa: CASSSNTAPQKEKLFF; cdr3_nt: TGTGCCAGCAGTTCCAACACCGCCCCGCAGAAGGAAAAACTGTTTTTT
clone_size: -; v_call: TRBV2; j_call: TRBJ2-1; d_call: -; cdr3_aa: CASSDRGSYNEQFF; cdr3_nt: TGTGCCAGCAGTGATAGGGGAAGTTACAATGAGCAGTTCTTC
clone_size: -; v_call: TRBV2; j_call: TRBJ2-3; d_call: -; cdr3_aa: CASSRGPTRRDTQYF; cdr3_nt: TGTGCCAGCAGCCGGGGCCCAACTAGGAGAGATACGCAGTATTTT
clone_size: -; v_call: TRBV27; j_call: TRBJ1-5; d_call: -; cdr3_aa: CASSFGLSPAPQHF; cdr3_nt: TGTGCCAGCAGTTTCGGCCTATCCCCCGCCCCCCAGCATTTT
clone_size: -; v_call: TRBV4-2; j_call: TRBJ1-2; d_call: -; cdr3_aa: CASSSGVKGGYTF; cdr3_nt: TGTGCCAGCAGCTCGGGGGTCAAAGGCGGCTACACCTTC
clone_size: -; v_call: TRBV11-2; j_call: TRBJ1-1; d_call: -; cdr3_aa: CASSLVGPTRPMNTEAFF; cdr3_nt: TGTGCCAGCAGCTTAGTCGGTCCAACTAGACCCATGAACACTGAAGCTTTCTTT
clone_size: -; v_call: TRBV19; j_call: TRBJ2-3; d_call: TRBD2; cdr3_aa: CASRTSGRVGTQYF; cdr3_nt: TGTGCCAGTAGGACTAGCGGGAGGGTCGGTACGCAGTATTTT
clone_size: -; v_call: TRBV6-1; j_call: TRBJ2-1; d_call: -; cdr3_aa: CASSEVAGYNEQFF; cdr3_nt: TGTGCCAGCAGTGAAGTGGCGGGTTACAATGAGCAGTTCTTC
clone_size: few; v_call: TRBV4-2; j_call: TRBJ1-3; d_call: TRBD1; cdr3_aa: CASSQEWRDRGTIYF; cdr3_nt: TGTGCCAGCAGCCAAGAGTGGAGGGACAGGGGGACCATATATTTT
clone_size: few; v_call: TRBV15; j_call: TRBJ1-3; d_call: -; cdr3_aa: CATSRDPVVSGNTIYF; cdr3_nt: TGTGCCACCAGCAGAGATCCGGTAGTCTCTGGAAACACCATATATTTT
clone_size: -; v_call: TRBV10-1; j_call: TRBJ2-7; d_call: -; cdr3_aa: CATQGYNGEQYF; cdr3_nt: TGCGCCACTCAGGGGTACAACGGTGAGCAGTACTTC
clone_size: few; v_call: TRBV27; j_call: TRBJ2-7; d_call: TRBD1; cdr3_aa: CASSLYRGSSYEQYF; cdr3_nt: TGTGCCAGCAGTTTATACAGGGGAAGCTCCTACGAGCAGTACTTC
clone_size: few; v_call: TRBV28; j_call: TRBJ2-2; d_call: -; cdr3_aa: CASMGTAGELFF; cdr3_nt: TGTGCCAGCATGGGAACCGCCGGGGAGCTGTTTTTT
clone_size: -; v_call: TRBV5-6; j_call: TRBJ2-5; d_call: -; cdr3_aa: CASSFYRAVLGETQYF; cdr3_nt: TGTGCCAGCAGCTTCTACAGGGCGGTGTTAGGAGAGACCCAGTACTTC